This TCR beta chain was recorded in a study of blood T cell repertoires in COVID-19. Across the study: Whether acute or convalescent, the COVID-19 samples came from the United States, Italy and Spain.

In the authors' methods: Cell counts per sample came from amplifying reference gene primers. Assay: immunoSEQ multiplex PCR; the TCRdb copy retains only in-frame clones and omits some. V and J calls plus clone size are reproduced from that table; the DNA served to infer D and trimming. The repertoire holds 200,000 to 250,000 clones, with 70% to 90% as singletons. V was clipped by 5 bases and J by 11 bases, with 17 bases between them. This CDR3 is 13 amino acids long. The chain joins TRBV12-3 or TRBV12-4 to TRBJ2-3; D unclear. Sequencing was performed on peripheral blood. The source of this sequence is a woman aged 18-29 years who had recovered from COVID-19. CDR3 bases: TGTGCCAGCAGTACCGGTCAGTTCTCGGGGCAGTATTTT. Its translation is CASSTGQFSGQYF.